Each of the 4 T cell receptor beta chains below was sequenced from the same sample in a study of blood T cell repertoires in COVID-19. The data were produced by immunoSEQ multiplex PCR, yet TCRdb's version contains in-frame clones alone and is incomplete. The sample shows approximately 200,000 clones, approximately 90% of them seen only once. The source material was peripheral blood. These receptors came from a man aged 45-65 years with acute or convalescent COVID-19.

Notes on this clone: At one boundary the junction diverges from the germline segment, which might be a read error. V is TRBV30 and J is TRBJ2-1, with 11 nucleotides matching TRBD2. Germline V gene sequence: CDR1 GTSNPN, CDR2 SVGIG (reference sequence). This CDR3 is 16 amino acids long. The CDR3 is CAWKSSGGISHNEQFF. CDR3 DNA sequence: TGTGCCTGGAAGTCTAGCGGGGGGATCTCCCACAATGAGCAGTTCTTC. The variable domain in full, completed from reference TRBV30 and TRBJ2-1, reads SQTIHQWPATLVQPVGSPLSLECTVEGTSNPNLYWYRQAAGRGLQLLFYSVGIGQISSEVPQNLSASRPQDRQFILSSKKLLLSDSGFYLCAWKSSGGISHNEQFFGPGTRLTVL.

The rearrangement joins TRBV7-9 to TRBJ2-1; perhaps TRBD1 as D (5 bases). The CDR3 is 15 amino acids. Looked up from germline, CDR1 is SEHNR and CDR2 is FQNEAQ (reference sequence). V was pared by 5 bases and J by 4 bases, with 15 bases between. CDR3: CASSPSYQGYNEQFF. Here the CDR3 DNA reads TGTGCCAGCAGCCCATCATACCAGGGATACAATGAGCAGTTCTTC. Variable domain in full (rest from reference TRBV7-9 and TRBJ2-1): DTGVSQNPRHKITKRGQNVTFRCDPISEHNRLYWYRQTLGQGPEFLTYFQNEAQLEKSRLLSDRFSAERPKGSFSTLEIQRTEQGDSAMYLCASSPSYQGYNEQFFGPGTRLTVL.

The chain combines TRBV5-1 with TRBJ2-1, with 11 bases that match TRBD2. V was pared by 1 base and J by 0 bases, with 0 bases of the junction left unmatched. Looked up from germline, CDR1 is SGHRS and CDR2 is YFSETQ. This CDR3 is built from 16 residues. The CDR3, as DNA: TGCGCCAGCAGCTTGACTAGCGGGAGCTCCTACAATGAGCAGTTCTTC. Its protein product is CASSLTSGSSYNEQFF.

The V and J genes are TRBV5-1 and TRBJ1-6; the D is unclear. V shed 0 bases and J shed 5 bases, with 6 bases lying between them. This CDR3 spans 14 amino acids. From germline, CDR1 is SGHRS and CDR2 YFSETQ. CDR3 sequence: CASSLAEDNSPLHF. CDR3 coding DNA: TGCGCCAGCAGCTTGGCCGAGGATAATTCACCCCTCCACTTT.